This T cell receptor beta chain was sequenced in a study of blood T cell repertoires in COVID-19. Clones were sequenced by immunoSEQ multiplex PCR, and TCRdb holds only the in-frame ones, with some missing. The sample carries about 150,000 clones, approximately 87% recorded once. This CDR3 region has 17 residues. J gave up 4 bases and V 4 bases, and 12 bases lay outside the gene matches. Per the germline V gene, CDR1 is LGHNA and CDR2 is YNFKEQ. Sequencing was performed on peripheral blood. V is TRBV4-2 and J is TRBJ2-1; TRBD2 matches 8 bases. The sequence was obtained from a man aged 50 to 60 with active COVID-19. CDR3 in DNA: TGTGCCAGCAGCCCCCACCCCGGTAGCGGGAATTACAATGAGCAGTTCTTC. Translation gives CASSPHPGSGNYNEQFF.